Following are 10 T cell receptor beta chains from one sample sequenced in a study of blood T cell repertoires in COVID-19. The data were produced by immunoSEQ multiplex PCR, yet TCRdb's version contains in-frame clones alone and is incomplete. The sample lists some 200,000 clones; around 81% were seen once. Sequencing was performed on peripheral blood. These receptors were obtained from a man in his sixties with COVID-19, enrolled during active disease.

The chain links TRBV14 to TRBJ1-1; no definite D call. From germline, CDR1 is SGHDN and CDR2 FVKESK. The CDR3 totals 14 residues. V dropped 4 bases and J dropped 3 bases, with 12 bases sitting between them. The CDR3 region has the DNA TGTGCCAGCAGCCGCCTCCCCGGTGACACTGAAGCTTTCTTT. Translating gives CASSRLPGDTEAFF.

The count of this clone is one. The CDR3 reads CASSLSRGQGLAGYTF. The CDR3 DNA is TGTGCCAGCAGCTTATCCCGCGGACAGGGGCTCGCTGGCTACACCTTC. This chain uses TRBV11-2 with TRBJ1-2, with 9 bases that match TRBD1. Germline CDR1 is SGHAT and CDR2 is FQNNGV. V shed 2 bases, J shed 7 bases, and the junction held 11 bases outside the gene matches. The CDR3 runs to 16 residues.

V gene TRBV4-3 combines with J gene TRBJ1-6; 11 nucleotides align to TRBD1. In germline, CDR1 is LGHNA, CDR2 YSLEER. The CDR3 extends over 20 amino acids. With V trimmed by 1 base and J by 0 bases, 8 bases remained unmatched. The CDR3: CASSQVVPGTGGSYNSPLHF. The CDR3 DNA reads as TGCGCCAGCAGCCAAGTCGTGCCCGGGACAGGGGGCTCCTATAATTCACCCCTCCACTTT.

The V call is TRBV7-6, the J call TRBJ2-2; D may be TRBD2 (5 bases). Germline lookup yields CDR1 SGHVS and CDR2 FNYEAQ. V dropped 2 bases and J dropped 6 bases, with 10 bases sitting between them. The CDR3 spans 14 residues. The CDR3 is CASSLQMRAGELFF. The CDR3 DNA sequence: TGTGCCAGCAGCTTACAGATGAGGGCCGGGGAGCTGTTTTTT.

The CDR3 nucleotides are TGTGCCAGCAGCAAGAATACAGGGGGAACTGAAGCTTTCTTT. Translated: CASSKNTGGTEAFF. V usage is TRBV7-2 and J usage is TRBJ1-1; 8 nucleotides agree with TRBD1. With 5 bases clipped from V and 5 bases from J, the junction kept 7 bases outside the gene matches. The CDR3 has 14 residues. Germline V gene sequence: CDR1 SGHTA, CDR2 FQGNSA.

This chain links TRBV19 with TRBJ1-2; the match to TRBD1 covers 9 bases. V dropped 3 bases and J dropped 6; count of bases not matched to a gene: 8. Germline V gene lookup returns CDR1 LNHDA and CDR2 SQIVND (reference sequence). The CDR3 is 15 residues long. Here the CDR3 reads CASSISVTGGDGYTF. As DNA, the CDR3 is TGTGCCAGTAGTATCAGCGTGACAGGGGGTGATGGCTACACCTTC.

The chain carries TRBV10-3 and TRBJ1-1; 8 nucleotides match TRBD1. The CDR3 loop spans 14 amino acids. Germline values: CDR1 ENHRY, CDR2 SYGVKD. After removal of 2 bases from V and 5 bases from J, the junction contained 4 bases not matched to a gene. DNA of the CDR3: TGTGCCATCAGTGAGGGACAGGGACAAACTGAAGCTTTCTTT. Encoded protein: CAISEGQGQTEAFF.

V is TRBV3-1 (or the pseudogene TRBV3-2) and J is TRBJ2-5, with 8 bases fitting TRBD1. Trimming took 2 bases from V and 3 from J; bases not matched to a gene: 5. Germline V lookup: CDR1 LGHDT, CDR2 YNNKEL (reference sequence). The length of the CDR3 is 15 residues. The CDR3 protein is CASSQTQGAKETQYF. The CDR3 DNA reads TGTGCCAGCAGCCAAACGCAGGGGGCAAAAGAGACCCAGTACTTC.

V and J are TRBV12-5 and TRBJ2-2; no clear D gene. Germline V gene sequence: CDR1 LGHNT, CDR2 FRNRAP. This CDR3 region has 15 residues. V lost 0 bases and J 5 bases, leaving 10 bases between the germline ends. CDR3 protein: CASGLVLRNTGELFF. CDR3 nucleotides: TGTGCTAGTGGTTTGGTACTGAGGAATACCGGGGAGCTGTTTTTT.

This clone was seen once. The chain combines TRBV11-3 with TRBJ2-7; 8 bases match TRBD1. From germline, CDR1 is SGHNT and CDR2 YENEEA. The J segment lost 5 bases and the V segment lost 5 bases, leaving 8 bases of the junction unmatched. The CDR3 consists of 14 residues. The CDR3 coding sequence is TGTGCCAGCAGCCCCGGACAGGGACCCCACGAGCAGTACTTC. Residues: CASSPGQGPHEQYF.